The 14 T cell receptor beta chains reported below all come from one sample, sequenced in a study of T-cell memory formation after mild COVID-19. TCRdb reprocessed the 5' RACE reads with MiXCR, giving one entry per CDR3 protein. The table shows 40,000 to 55,000 distinct CDR3 sequences, with more than 7% occurring only once. The sequenced sample consisted of PBMCs or a T cell subset sorted from them (not recorded which). Source of these receptors: a man in his late teens or twenties who had mild COVID-19 (a few samples of this study predate the infection). Cell type and time point are not known.

This clonotype was seen ten or more times. The gene calls are TRBV9 and TRBJ2-1; D gene unclear. The CDR3 runs to 14 residues. CDR1 and CDR2 from the germline V gene are SGDLS and YYNGEE. V shed 0 bases and J shed 5 bases, with 9 bases lying between them. The chain's CDR3 is CASSVASGHNEQFF. DNA of the CDR3: TGTGCCAGCAGCGTAGCGTCGGGCCACAATGAGCAGTTCTTC.

This clonotype was seen at least ten times. The rearrangement uses TRBV7-3 and TRBJ1-1; possibly TRBD1 for D (6 bases). CDR1 is SGHTA and CDR2 is FQGTGA in the germline V gene. The V end lost 10 bases, the J end lost 1 base, and 13 bases lay between the germline ends. The length of the CDR3 is 13 residues. Here the CDR3 reads CATARTANTEAFF. The CDR3 nucleotides are TGTGCCACCGCCCGGACAGCGAACACTGAAGCTTTCTTT.

This clonotype has more than one count but fewer than ten. V is TRBV2 and J is TRBJ1-6; the match to TRBD1 covers 10 bases. The germline gives CDR1 SNHLY, CDR2 FYNNEI. CDR3 length equals 13 residues. The trim removed 9 bases at V and 7 bases at J, leaving 3 bases unmatched. The CDR3 sequence: CASGDRGNSPLHF. The CDR3 nucleotides read TGTGCCAGTGGGGACAGGGGAAATTCACCCCTCCACTTT.

The J gene is TRBJ2-6, the V gene TRBV7-2; D uncertain. Looked up from germline, CDR1 is SGHTA and CDR2 is FQGNSA. Trimming removed 2 bases from V and 0 bases from J, with 5 bases in between. This CDR3 comprises 15 residues. CDR3 region: CASSLRSSGANVLTF. The CDR3 DNA reads as TGTGCCAGCAGCTTACGGAGCTCTGGGGCCAACGTCCTGACTTTC.

This clonotype has a count of ten or more. The V call is TRBV5-1, the J call TRBJ2-3; D call uncertain. Germline V CDR1 and CDR2: SGHRS, YFSETQ. V lost 0 bases, J lost 7 bases, and 3 bases lay in between. There are 11 residues in the CDR3. CDR3 region: CASSLENTQYF. CDR3 bases: TGCGCCAGCAGCTTGGAAAATACGCAGTATTTT.

This clonotype was seen repeatedly, ten times or more. The chain uses TRBV9 and TRBJ1-1; D uncertain. Germline V CDR1 and CDR2: SGDLS, YYNGEE. Trimming cost V 0 bases and J 4 bases, with 13 bases left between them. The CDR3 covers 15 residues. The CDR3 spells CASSVGSASGTEAFF. CDR3 DNA: TGTGCCAGCAGCGTAGGGTCCGCTTCGGGCACTGAAGCTTTCTTT.

In its sample, this clonotype was seen many times. The CDR3 nucleotides read TGTGCCAGCAGCTCCCACAGGGTAGCCAAAAACATTCAGTACTTC. It encodes CASSSHRVAKNIQYF. V and J are TRBV7-2 and TRBJ2-4; TRBD1 might be the D (6 bases). Germline V CDR1 and CDR2: SGHTA, FQGNSA. The CDR3 loop spans 15 amino acids. Trimming cost V 4 bases and J 0 bases, with 10 bases left between them.

This clonotype turned up a few times. The chain uses TRBV28 and TRBJ1-2; tentatively, D is TRBD1 (6 bases). CDR3 length: 12 residues. Per the germline V gene, CDR1 is MDHEN and CDR2 is SYDVKM. V was shortened by 5 bases and J by 8 bases, with 12 bases between the two germline ends. For the CDR3, the DNA is TGTGCCAGCAGTCTTACAGGGACCGGCTACACCTTC. Its translation is CASSLTGTGYTF.

The gene calls are TRBV11-2 and TRBJ2-7; possible D gene TRBD2, 5 bases. This CDR3 region has 19 residues. The V gene's germline CDR1 is SGHAT and CDR2 FQNNGV. Trimming removed 6 bases from V and 6 bases from J, with 33 bases in between. CDR3 sequence (DNA): TGTGCCAGCAGTCATTTCAGGCGCCGGTACAGCGGCTCAGGCGGCGAGCAGTACTTC. As protein: CASSHFRRRYSGSGGEQYF.

The J gene is TRBJ1-4, the V gene TRBV5-1; no reliable D call. V was clipped by 4 bases and J by 4 bases, with 14 bases between them. The CDR3 sequence is 15 residues long. Germline values: CDR1 SGHRS, CDR2 YFSETQ. CDR3 nucleotides: TGCGCCAGCAGCCAAGCATGGAGTTATAATGAAAAACTGTTTTTT. As protein: CASSQAWSYNEKLFF.

CDR3 in amino acids: CSVLPGQNTEAFF. The CDR3 nucleotides are TGCAGTGTTCTCCCGGGACAGAACACTGAAGCTTTCTTT. The gene calls are TRBV20-1 and TRBJ1-1, with D perhaps TRBD1 (6 bases). V was cut by 7 bases and J by 1 base, with 13 bases left in between. Germline V lookup: CDR1 DFQATT, CDR2 SNEGSKA (reference sequence). This CDR3 spans 13 amino acids.

This clonotype was counted at least ten times. The rearrangement uses TRBV5-1 and TRBJ2-7; D ambiguous. The CDR3 runs to 11 residues. The germline V gene has CDR1 SGHRS and CDR2 YFSETQ. The ends were cut back, 0 bases at V and 7 bases at J, with 5 bases in the middle. The chain's CDR3 is CASSLAREQYF. The CDR3, as DNA: TGCGCCAGCAGCTTGGCACGGGAGCAGTACTTC.

The chain is built from TRBV4-2 and TRBJ2-2; a possible D gene is TRBD1 (5 bases). Germline assignment: CDR1 LGHNA and CDR2 YNFKEQ. This CDR3 spans 15 amino acids. Between the trimmed V and J ends, which lost 1 base and 1 base, there was a span of 7 bases. CDR3: CASSQGQGNTGELFF. The CDR3 DNA reads as TGTGCCAGCAGCCAAGGGCAGGGGAACACCGGGGAGCTGTTTTTT.

This clonotype was seen many times. Written as DNA, the CDR3 is TGCGCCAGCAGCACAGTGGGGCAGGCACAAGAGACCCAGTACTTC. It is translated as CASSTVGQAQETQYF. This chain joins TRBV5-1 and TRBJ2-5, with D possibly matching TRBD1 (5 bases). Germline V gene lookup returns CDR1 SGHRS and CDR2 YFSETQ. Trimming left V 4 bases short and J 2 bases short, with 15 bases between. The CDR3 has 15 amino acids.